A single sample gave rise to the 4 T cell receptor beta chains below, sequenced in a study of blood T cells in healthy people across ages. Alongside a J-beta primer mix, a sample-barcoded 5' primer served in a second PCR lasting roughly 6 to 11 cycles. TCRdb re-derived calls from the 5' RACE reads in MiXCR, one entry per CDR3 protein. In the table there are about 1.1 million distinct CDR3 sequences, about two fifths of which are singletons. Sample: blood. These receptors were taken from a young man in good health.

This clonotype was detected only once. The genes are TRBV4-3 and TRBJ2-7; D might be TRBD1 (6 bases). The CDR3 has 16 amino acids. Trimming took off 0 bases at V and 2 bases at J, with 14 bases between the two ends. Germline V gene sequence: CDR1 LGHNA, CDR2 YSLEER. The CDR3 sequence: CASSQDLRTVAYEQYF. DNA for the CDR3: TGCGCCAGCAGCCAAGATCTTAGGACAGTGGCCTACGAGCAGTACTTC.

The chain has TRBV7-2 and TRBJ2-2; D ambiguous. The V end was cut by 2 bases, the J end by 3 bases, with 10 bases between. The CDR3 is 15 amino acids. The germline gives CDR1 SGHTA, CDR2 FQGNSA. The CDR3 sequence is CASSLLGHHTGELFF. Written as DNA, the CDR3 is TGTGCCAGCAGCTTACTTGGTCACCACACCGGGGAGCTGTTTTTT.

This clonotype appeared a single time. At one of its ends the junction is not consistent with the germline gene, which may arise from a read error. The V and J genes are TRBV5-4 and TRBJ2-1; D is possibly TRBD2 (6 bases). Germline V gene sequence: CDR1 SGHNT, CDR2 YYREEE (reference sequence). The CDR3 sequence is 14 residues long. The CDR3 here is CASSLEGFPNEQFF. The CDR3 DNA sequence: TGTGCCAGTAGCTTGGAGGGATTCCCAAATGAGCAGTTCTTC.

The chain links TRBV2 to TRBJ2-2; 8 bases fit TRBD1. The CDR3 sequence is 15 residues long. V trimming: 7 bases; J trimming: 3 bases; junction bases outside the gene matches: 7. From germline, CDR1 is SNHLY and CDR2 FYNNEI. The CDR3 loop reads CASNMDREDTGELFF. CDR3 DNA sequence: TGTGCCAGCAATATGGACAGGGAGGACACCGGGGAGCTGTTTTTT.